This T cell receptor beta chain was identified during a study of CXCR3-negative and CXCR3-positive naive CD8 T cells. Study conclusions and caveats: TRBV-TRBJ usage matched between naive CXCR3-negative and CXCR3-positive cells but not between memory cells. CXCR3 expression partially decreased after cryopreservation; most assays used fresh PBMCs. TRB CDR3s were more hydrophobic in CXCR3-positive than in CXCR3-negative naive cells.

CD45RO-CCR7+CD27+CD95- marked naive CD8+ T cells. About this clonotype itself: What it binds is not known.

TRB cDNA was prepared as libraries by UMI-labeled 5' RACE. From its re-call of the 5' RACE reads, TCRdb lists each CDR3 protein once, without DNA. This table lists around 60,000 distinct CDR3 sequences. This sequence originates from a human donor in good health. Some clones in this sample may be carry-over from other donors' samples. The sequenced material came from naive CXCR3+ CD8+ T cells from blood. Specified subset: CD45RO-CCR7+CD27+CD95- naive CD8+ T cells expressing CXCR3 (TNR3+).

The CDR3 sequence: CASRDLTSYEAFF. The chain employs TRBV10-2 and TRBJ1-1. Germline loops: CDR1 WSHSY, CDR2 SAAADI. CDR3 length: 13 amino acids.